This is a list of T cell receptor beta chains from one sample in a study of cytomegalovirus exposure and HLA in healthy donors. The assay was immunoSEQ multiplex PCR, and TCRdb's table has in-frame clones only and misses some. Of some 140,000 clones in the sample, roughly 60% were seen once. Sequencing input: PBMCs. These receptors originate from a woman aged 35 to 49 in good health and CMV-seronegative. The CDR3 runs from the conserved cysteine through the conserved F or W. The D gene is left open where the match is weak. Not every row has a clone size; where given, it reads once, few, many or a size class.

CDR3 length	V gene	clone size	J gene	D gene	CDR3 DNA	CDR3 protein
12	TRBV29-1	NA	TRBJ2-7	TRBD1	TGCAGCGTTGGACAGGGCGGCGGCGAGCAGTACTTC	CSVGQGGGEQYF
14	TRBV5-1	once	TRBJ2-7	NA	TGCGCCAGCAGCTCGACCGACAGGTCCTACGAGCAGTACTTC	CASSSTDRSYEQYF
15	TRBV6-4	few	TRBJ2-1	TRBD1	TGTGCCAGCAGTGACCGACAGGGAAACTACAATGAGCAGTTCTTC	CASSDRQGNYNEQFF
16	TRBV5-8	NA	TRBJ1-2	TRBD1	TGTGCCAGCAGCCGTCCCCGGGACAGGAATAACTATGGCTACACCTTC	CASSRPRDRNNYGYTF
16	TRBV11-2	few	TRBJ1-2	TRBD1	TGTGCCAGCAGCATTCCGTTTAGGGGGACAGCTTATGGCTACACCTTC	CASSIPFRGTAYGYTF
13	TRBV5-6	NA	TRBJ1-2	NA	TGTGCCAGCAGCTTAGCCCGGGAGGGCGGCTACACCTTC	CASSLAREGGYTF
17	TRBV18	NA	TRBJ2-7	TRBD2	TGTGCCAGCTCACGCGGGATAAGCGGGGCCCTCTCCTACGAGCAGTACTTC	CASSRGISGALSYEQYF
15	TRBV30	NA	TRBJ1-1	TRBD1	TGTGCCTGGAGACGCTTTAGGGGGCCGAACACTGAAGCTTTCTTT	CAWRRFRGPNTEAFF
14	TRBV5-4	NA	TRBJ2-5	NA	TGTGCCAGCAGCTTGGGGACAGAGCAAGAGACCCAGTACTTC	CASSLGTEQETQYF
12	TRBV6-1	few	TRBJ1-1	NA	TGTGCCAGCAGTGAACAACAGGGAAGAGCTTTCTTT	CASSEQQGRAFF
13	TRBV4-2	NA	TRBJ1-5	NA	TGTGCCAGCAGCCAAGACCCTTATCAGCCCCAGCATTTT	CASSQDPYQPQHF
17	TRBV15	few	TRBJ1-6	TRBD1	TGTGCCACCAGCAGAGCCCCAGGGGGCTCCTATAATTCACCCCTCCACTTT	CATSRAPGGSYNSPLHF
12	TRBV11-2	NA	TRBJ1-5	NA	TGTGCCAGCAGCTTGAGGGATCAGCCCCAGCATTTT	CASSLRDQPQHF
13	TRBV5-6	NA	TRBJ2-2	NA	TGTGCCAGCAGCTGGAGCAGGGACGGGGAGCTGTTTTTT	CASSWSRDGELFF
13	TRBV7-3	NA	TRBJ1-1	NA	TGTGCCAGCCGAAGGACAAGGAACACTGAAGCTTTCTTT	CASRRTRNTEAFF
14	TRBV6-5	NA	TRBJ1-4	NA	TGTGCCAGCAGTCTCCTTCCGGGGAATGAAAAACTGTTTTTT	CASSLLPGNEKLFF
16	TRBV11-2	NA	TRBJ2-2	TRBD2	TGTGCCAGCAGCTCCCAAACTAGCGGGGGGGGTAGGGAGCTGTTTTTT	CASSSQTSGGGRELFF
14	TRBV7-9	few	TRBJ1-4	TRBD1	TGTGCCAGCAGCGGACAGGGGGCTAATGAAAAACTGTTTTTT	CASSGQGANEKLFF
15	TRBV15	NA	TRBJ1-1	TRBD1	TGTGCCACCAGCAGAAGGACAGGGCGGGACACTGAAGCTTTCTTT	CATSRRTGRDTEAFF
14	TRBV7-6	NA	TRBJ1-6	TRBD1	TGTGCCAGCAGCCCGGACAGGGACGCTTCACCCCTCCACTTT	CASSPDRDASPLHF
17	TRBV5-1	NA	TRBJ2-1	NA	TGCGCCAGCAGCTTAAATCAGGGGATCAGGTCCTACAATGAGCAGTTCTTC	CASSLNQGIRSYNEQFF
15	TRBV19	NA	TRBJ1-4	TRBD1	TGTGCCAGTAGTATCGGTACAGGGGCGCGAGAAAAACTGTTTTTT	CASSIGTGAREKLFF
11	TRBV7-9	many	TRBJ1-3	NA	TGTGCATCTTCCCCTGGAAACACCATATATTTT	CASSPGNTIYF
15	TRBV6-5	few	TRBJ2-3	NA	TGTGCCAGCAGTACATCCGGGACACCACGAGATACGCAGTATTTT	CASSTSGTPRDTQYF
16	TRBV5-6	few	TRBJ1-6	NA	TGTGCCAGCAGCTTGGAAGACCTCCGGGGGAATTCACCCCTCCACTTT	CASSLEDLRGNSPLHF
16	TRBV27	once	TRBJ2-5	TRBD2	TGTGCCAGCAGTCGACTAGCGGGGGGGGTCCAAGAGACCCAGTACTTC	CASSRLAGGVQETQYF
13	TRBV19	few	TRBJ2-7	NA	TGTGCCAGTAGTTCCGTGGGAGGCTACGAGCAGTACTTC	CASSSVGGYEQYF
15	TRBV5-6	NA	TRBJ1-1	NA	TGTGCCAGCAGCTTGACGGGAGGAACTTCTGTTGAAGCTTTCTTT	CASSLTGGTSVEAFF
9	TRBV2	few	TRBJ1-1	NA	TGTGCCAGCAGTGAACCGGCCGGGTTT	CASSEPAGF
15	TRBV6-1	many	TRBJ1-5	NA	TGTGCCAGCAGTGAACAGGCAAATAGCAATCAGCCCCAGCATTTT	CASSEQANSNQPQHF
11	TRBV14	once	TRBJ2-1	TRBD2	TGTGCCAGCAGCCAGCGGGGGGAGAAGTTCTTC	CASSQRGEKFF
15	TRBV7-9	NA	TRBJ2-1	TRBD2	TGTGCCAGCCCCTCCCCTAGCGGGGGGGCGCATGAGCAGTTCTTC	CASPSPSGGAHEQFF
11	TRBV30	NA	TRBJ2-1	TRBD1	TGTGCCTGGAGTAAGGGACAGGGGAATTTCTTC	CAWSKGQGNFF
14	TRBV28	NA	TRBJ1-1	NA	TGTGCCAGCAGTCCCCATGCGGGGAACACTGAAGCTTTCTTT	CASSPHAGNTEAFF
13	TRBV7-9	NA	TRBJ1-1	NA	TGTGCCAGCAGCCCGGACTGGAACACTGAAGCTTTCTTT	CASSPDWNTEAFF
11	TRBV27	NA	TRBJ1-1	NA	TGTGCCAGCGGAACCAGGCTTGAAGCTTTCTTT	CASGTRLEAFF
13	TRBV19	NA	TRBJ1-1	NA	TGTGCCAGTAGTATACAGGGAAGCACTGAAGCTTTCTTT	CASSIQGSTEAFF